Listed below are T cell receptor beta chains from one sample, sequenced in a study of T-cell memory formation after mild COVID-19. TCRdb re-called the 5' RACE reads with MiXCR, one entry per CDR3 protein. The table includes about 39,000 distinct CDR3 sequences, 5.5% to 7% detected once. Sequencing input: PBMCs or a T cell subset sorted from them (not recorded which). Receptor source: an adult who had mild COVID-19 (a few samples of this study predate the infection). Cell type and time point are not known. CDR3s include the opening cysteine and the closing phenylalanine or tryptophan. D genes are given only for firm matches. Clone size is stated in some rows and not others, as once, few, many or a class when expanded.

clone_size: NA
v_call: TRBV5-4
j_call: TRBJ2-5
d_call: NA
cdr3_nt: TGTGCCAGCAGCTTGCGGGGGAACCAAGAGACCCAGTACTTC
cdr3_aa: CASSLRGNQETQYF

clone_size: few
v_call: TRBV4-2
j_call: TRBJ1-1
d_call: TRBD1
cdr3_nt: TGTGCCAGCAGCCAAGCGAGGGGGCAGGGCACTGAAGCTTTCTTT
cdr3_aa: CASSQARGQGTEAFF

clone_size: few
v_call: TRBV18
j_call: TRBJ2-7
d_call: NA
cdr3_nt: TGTGCCAGCTCCCCCTTGGGTTCCGAGCAGTACTTC
cdr3_aa: CASSPLGSEQYF

clone_size: many
v_call: TRBV7-6
j_call: TRBJ2-7
d_call: TRBD2
cdr3_nt: TGTGCCAGCAGCGTTGGGACTAGCGGGAGGTCAGGCGAGCAGTACTTC
cdr3_aa: CASSVGTSGRSGEQYF

clone_size: many
v_call: TRBV7-8
j_call: TRBJ2-2
d_call: NA
cdr3_nt: TGTGCCACCCGGCCCGCCGCCGCCGGGGAGCTGTTTTTT
cdr3_aa: CATRPAAAGELFF

clone_size: NA
v_call: TRBV6-2/TRBV6-3
j_call: TRBJ1-1
d_call: NA
cdr3_nt: TGTGCCAGCAGTTTCAACGAACTTGGAATGAACACTGAAGCTTTCTTT
cdr3_aa: CASSFNELGMNTEAFF

clone_size: once
v_call: TRBV19
j_call: TRBJ2-7
d_call: TRBD1
cdr3_nt: TGTGCCAGTGCTGGACAGGACTCCTACGAGCAGTACTTC
cdr3_aa: CASAGQDSYEQYF

clone_size: few
v_call: TRBV11-2
j_call: TRBJ2-1
d_call: NA
cdr3_nt: TGTGCCAGCAGCTTAGTAGCCGGGAATGAGCAGTTCTTC
cdr3_aa: CASSLVAGNEQFF

clone_size: many
v_call: TRBV6-2/TRBV6-3
j_call: TRBJ2-1
d_call: TRBD2
cdr3_nt: TGTGCCAGCAGGCCGACTAGCGGGAGGGGTAATGAGCAGTTCTTC
cdr3_aa: CASRPTSGRGNEQFF

clone_size: many
v_call: TRBV5-1
j_call: TRBJ1-1
d_call: NA
cdr3_nt: TGCGCCAGCAGCTCGGCAGGGAACACTGAAGCTTTCTTT
cdr3_aa: CASSSAGNTEAFF

clone_size: NA
v_call: TRBV10-3
j_call: TRBJ2-5
d_call: NA
cdr3_nt: TGTGCCATCAGTGGACTTGAGGGGGGGCTGGAGACCCAGTACTTC
cdr3_aa: CAISGLEGGLETQYF

clone_size: many
v_call: TRBV27
j_call: TRBJ2-7
d_call: NA
cdr3_nt: TGTGCCAGCAGTCCAACAAGAGTGTCCTACGAGCAGTACTTC
cdr3_aa: CASSPTRVSYEQYF

clone_size: many
v_call: TRBV7-8
j_call: TRBJ2-3
d_call: NA
cdr3_nt: TGTGCCAGCAGCACTCTCGTGGGAGCCTCGTATACGCAGTATTTT
cdr3_aa: CASSTLVGASYTQYF

clone_size: few
v_call: TRBV11-3
j_call: TRBJ2-7
d_call: TRBD2
cdr3_nt: TGTGCCAGCAGCTTAGATCTGGGGGGAGGGCCCCACGAGCAGTACTTC
cdr3_aa: CASSLDLGGGPHEQYF

clone_size: few
v_call: TRBV4-2
j_call: TRBJ2-3
d_call: TRBD2
cdr3_nt: TGTGCCAGCAGCCAAGTAGGGCTAGCGGACGGCACAGATACGCAGTATTTT
cdr3_aa: CASSQVGLADGTDTQYF

clone_size: NA
v_call: TRBV11-2
j_call: TRBJ2-1
d_call: NA
cdr3_nt: TGTGCCAGCAGCTTAGGACCCGGGACTTCGACCTACAATGAGCAGTTCTTC
cdr3_aa: CASSLGPGTSTYNEQFF

clone_size: NA
v_call: TRBV7-9
j_call: TRBJ2-3
d_call: NA
cdr3_nt: TGTGCCAGCAGCATACGTCGGGGGCGCACAGATACGCAGTATTTT
cdr3_aa: CASSIRRGRTDTQYF

clone_size: once
v_call: TRBV30
j_call: TRBJ2-1
d_call: TRBD2
cdr3_nt: TGTGCCTGGAGTCCCGGGAGGATTTCAGATGAGCAGTTCTTC
cdr3_aa: CAWSPGRISDEQFF

clone_size: many
v_call: TRBV5-1
j_call: TRBJ1-1
d_call: NA
cdr3_nt: TGCGCCAGCAGCTTGCCAGGGACGAACACTGAAGCTTTCTTT
cdr3_aa: CASSLPGTNTEAFF

clone_size: few
v_call: TRBV7-3
j_call: TRBJ2-3
d_call: TRBD1
cdr3_nt: TGTGCCAGCAGCCCGACCGGGACAGACTCAGATACGCAGTATTTT
cdr3_aa: CASSPTGTDSDTQYF

clone_size: NA
v_call: TRBV7-8
j_call: TRBJ1-5
d_call: NA
cdr3_nt: TGTGCCAGCAGCTTAGGGAGAAATCAGCCCCAGCATTTT
cdr3_aa: CASSLGRNQPQHF

clone_size: many
v_call: TRBV6-5
j_call: TRBJ1-1
d_call: TRBD1
cdr3_nt: TGTGCCAGCAGATACCAGGGGGGGACTGAAGCTTTCTTT
cdr3_aa: CASRYQGGTEAFF

clone_size: NA
v_call: TRBV18
j_call: TRBJ1-1
d_call: NA
cdr3_nt: TGTGCCAGCTCACCCCCTGGAGGGATCTCTGAAGCTTTCTTT
cdr3_aa: CASSPPGGISEAFF

clone_size: many
v_call: TRBV7-2
j_call: TRBJ2-7
d_call: TRBD1
cdr3_nt: TGTGCCAGCAGCCCCGGACAGGGGGCGAGGGAGCAGTACTTC
cdr3_aa: CASSPGQGAREQYF

clone_size: many
v_call: TRBV6-5
j_call: TRBJ2-1
d_call: TRBD1
cdr3_nt: TGTGCCAGCATACAAATGGGAGGCAGGGGGCGGAATGAGCAGTTCTTC
cdr3_aa: CASIQMGGRGRNEQFF

clone_size: few
v_call: TRBV6-5
j_call: TRBJ2-6
d_call: NA
cdr3_nt: TGTGCCAGCAGTTACTTGGGCAGACTAGACTCTGGGGCCAACGTCCTGACTTTC
cdr3_aa: CASSYLGRLDSGANVLTF

clone_size: NA
v_call: TRBV6-5
j_call: TRBJ1-2
d_call: NA
cdr3_nt: TGTGCCAGCAGTCAGGACGGACATTATGGCTACACCTTC
cdr3_aa: CASSQDGHYGYTF

clone_size: few
v_call: TRBV27
j_call: TRBJ2-1
d_call: TRBD2
cdr3_nt: TGTGCCAGCAGTTTCGCCGGGACTAGCGGGTCCCCCGGCAATGAGCAGTTCTTC
cdr3_aa: CASSFAGTSGSPGNEQFF

clone_size: many
v_call: TRBV5-4
j_call: TRBJ2-1
d_call: TRBD1
cdr3_nt: TGTGCCAGCAGCCCGGGACAGGGAAACAATGAGCAGTTCTTC
cdr3_aa: CASSPGQGNNEQFF

clone_size: many
v_call: TRBV24-1
j_call: TRBJ2-1
d_call: TRBD2
cdr3_nt: TGTGCCACCAGTGGAACTAGCGGGAGTTGGAATGAGCAGTTCTTC
cdr3_aa: CATSGTSGSWNEQFF

clone_size: many
v_call: TRBV7-3
j_call: TRBJ2-1
d_call: NA
cdr3_nt: TGTGCCAGCAGCCCTACGGCGGCGGTGTGGAGTGAGCAGTTCTTC
cdr3_aa: CASSPTAAVWSEQFF

clone_size: NA
v_call: TRBV5-1
j_call: TRBJ2-7
d_call: NA
cdr3_nt: TGCGCCAGCGGGGCGGGACACGGCTTGGGGGAGCAGTACTTC
cdr3_aa: CASGAGHGLGEQYF

clone_size: many
v_call: TRBV4-1
j_call: TRBJ2-7
d_call: TRBD2
cdr3_nt: TGCGCCAGCAGCCCGGGACTAGCGGCGGACGAGCAGTACTTC
cdr3_aa: CASSPGLAADEQYF

clone_size: few
v_call: TRBV7-3
j_call: TRBJ2-3
d_call: TRBD2
cdr3_nt: TGTGCCAGCAGCCCCTACCCCAGACTAGCGGGGGGGGATGATACGCAGTATTTT
cdr3_aa: CASSPYPRLAGGDDTQYF

clone_size: NA
v_call: TRBV7-8
j_call: TRBJ1-2
d_call: NA
cdr3_nt: TGTGCCAGCAGCTTAGAGACGAGAGGTGGCTACACCTTC
cdr3_aa: CASSLETRGGYTF

clone_size: NA
v_call: TRBV6-1
j_call: TRBJ1-5
d_call: NA
cdr3_nt: TGCGCCAGCAGTGGCGGCCGCTCGCTTGGGCGGCCCCAGCATTTT
cdr3_aa: CASSGGRSLGRPQHF

clone_size: many
v_call: TRBV4-3
j_call: TRBJ1-6
d_call: NA
cdr3_nt: TGCGCCAGCAGCCAAGATGCCCAGGGTAATTCACCCCTCCACTTT
cdr3_aa: CASSQDAQGNSPLHF

clone_size: few
v_call: TRBV5-1
j_call: TRBJ1-6
d_call: NA
cdr3_nt: TGCGCCAGCAGCTTGGGGGGTAATGATTCACCCCTCCACTTT
cdr3_aa: CASSLGGNDSPLHF

clone_size: many
v_call: TRBV5-4
j_call: TRBJ2-5
d_call: NA
cdr3_nt: TGTGCCAGCAGCTTGGTTTGGCAAGAGACCCAGTACTTC
cdr3_aa: CASSLVWQETQYF

clone_size: few
v_call: TRBV27
j_call: TRBJ2-1
d_call: NA
cdr3_nt: TGTGCCAGCAGTCCGAGGGGGACCATCTACAATGAGCAGTTCTTC
cdr3_aa: CASSPRGTIYNEQFF

clone_size: many
v_call: TRBV18
j_call: TRBJ2-5
d_call: TRBD2
cdr3_nt: TGTGCCAGCTCATCTCTCCCGAGCCGGGGAGCGGGGACCCAAGAGACCCAGTACTTC
cdr3_aa: CASSSLPSRGAGTQETQYF